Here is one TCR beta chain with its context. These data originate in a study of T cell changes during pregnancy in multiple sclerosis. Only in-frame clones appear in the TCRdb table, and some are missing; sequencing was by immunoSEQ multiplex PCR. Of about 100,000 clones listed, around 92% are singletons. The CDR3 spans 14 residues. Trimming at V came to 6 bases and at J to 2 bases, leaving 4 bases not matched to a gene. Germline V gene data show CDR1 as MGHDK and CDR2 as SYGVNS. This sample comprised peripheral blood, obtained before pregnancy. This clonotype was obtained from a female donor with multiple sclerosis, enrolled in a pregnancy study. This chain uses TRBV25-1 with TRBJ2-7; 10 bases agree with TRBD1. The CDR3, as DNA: TGTGCCAGCAGAGGACAGGGGGAGACCTACGAGCAGTACTTC. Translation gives CASRGQGETYEQYF.